These 9 T cell receptor beta chains were all obtained from the same sample, sequenced in a study of blood T cells in healthy people across ages. Combining a sample-barcoded 5' primer with a J-beta primer mix, a second PCR ran for about 7 to 12 cycles. TCRdb re-called the 5' RACE reads with MiXCR, one entry per CDR3 protein. The sample shows about 830,000 distinct CDR3 sequences, about 59% of them seen only once. Sequencing input: blood. The receptor set was obtained from a man aged 25 to 40 in good health.

This clonotype was seen only a few times. The chain has TRBV2 and TRBJ2-4; 14 bases align to TRBD2. Trimming at V came to 6 bases and at J to 0 bases, leaving 13 bases not matched to a gene. CDR1 and CDR2 from the germline V gene are SNHLY and FYNNEI. This CDR3 has 20 residues. CDR3 protein: CASSPTAGTSGGRAKNIQYF. The CDR3 nucleotides are TGTGCCAGCAGCCCGACCGCCGGGACTAGCGGGGGCAGAGCCAAAAACATTCAGTACTTC.

This chain connects TRBV7-2 to TRBJ1-2, with 9 bases lining up with TRBD1. V shed 8 bases, J shed 9 bases, and the junction held 13 bases outside the gene matches. The germline V gene has CDR1 SGHTA and CDR2 FQGNSA. The CDR3 is made up of 14 amino acids. Written as DNA, the CDR3 is TGTGCCAGCCGACTAACCTGGGACAGGGATAGCTACACCTTC. Its protein is CASRLTWDRDSYTF.

The genes are TRBV25-1 and TRBJ2-3; D perhaps matches TRBD2 (6 bases). V was clipped by 3 bases and J by 2 bases, with 9 bases between them. The CDR3 consists of 14 residues. Germline CDR1 reads MGHDK; CDR2 reads SYGVNS. CDR3: CASSEQRATDTQYF. For the CDR3, the DNA is TGTGCCAGCAGTGAGCAGCGGGCCACAGATACGCAGTATTTT. The whole variable domain, remainder taken from reference TRBV25-1 and TRBJ2-3, is EADIYQTPRYLVIGTGKKITLECSQTMGHDKMYWYQQDPGMELHLIHYSYGVNSTEKGDLSSESTVSRIRTEHFPLTLESARPSHTSQYLCASSEQRATDTQYFGPGTRLTVL.

This clonotype has a handful of counts. The CDR3 region is CAISQGANEQYF. The CDR3 bases are TGTGCCATCAGTCAGGGGGCCAACGAGCAGTACTTC. This chain joins TRBV10-3 and TRBJ2-7; 8 bases line up with TRBD1. Germline V gene lookup returns CDR1 ENHRY and CDR2 SYGVKD. The V and J ends lost 5 bases and 5 bases, in that order; junction bases with no gene match: 2. CDR3 length: 12 amino acids.

This chain links TRBV27 with TRBJ1-1, with TRBD1 matching over 9 bases. J lost 5 bases, V lost 5 bases, and 3 bases had no gene match. From germline, CDR1 is MNHEY and CDR2 SMNVEV (reference sequence). CDR3 length equals 13 residues. CDR3 nucleotide sequence: TGTGCCAGCAGTCTGGACAGGGGAACTGAAGCTTTCTTT. As protein: CASSLDRGTEAFF.

The chain carries TRBV7-8 and TRBJ1-2; perhaps TRBD1 as D (5 bases). CDR3 length equals 14 residues. Germline CDR1 SGHVS, CDR2 FQNEAQ. V was shortened by 5 bases and J by 1 base, with 11 bases between the two germline ends. In nucleotides, the CDR3 is TGTGCCAGCAGCGAGGTGGGGGTTAACTATGGCTACACCTTC. This sequence encodes CASSEVGVNYGYTF.

The rearrangement links TRBV20-1 to TRBJ2-1; TRBD2 matches 8 bases. Germline assignment: CDR1 DFQATT and CDR2 SNEGSKA (reference sequence). The V segment lost 5 bases and the J segment 4 bases; nucleotides outside the gene matches: 16. This CDR3 has 17 amino acids. The CDR3 is CSAEDVRAGGYYNEQFF. CDR3 nucleotides: TGCAGTGCTGAGGACGTCAGGGCGGGGGGTTATTACAATGAGCAGTTCTTC.

This sequence joins TRBV5-1 and TRBJ2-3, with 7 bases that match TRBD2. The CDR3 spans 15 residues. Germline V gene sequence: CDR1 SGHRS, CDR2 YFSETQ. The V segment lost 4 bases and the J segment 4 bases; nucleotides outside the gene matches: 9. CDR3 protein: CASSPDSTSADTQYF. Written as DNA, the CDR3 is TGCGCCAGCAGCCCGGACTCCACTAGCGCAGATACGCAGTATTTT.

This clonotype has more than one count but fewer than ten. This rearrangement joins TRBV12-3 or TRBV12-4 to TRBJ1-5; the D is unclear. This CDR3 is built from 15 residues. V shed 6 bases and J shed 4 bases, with 16 bases lying between them. The CDR3 DNA sequence: TGTGCCAGCAGAGAACGCGGGGAATCTAATCAGCCCCAGCATTTT. Its protein product is CASRERGESNQPQHF.